These 10 T cell receptor beta chains came from one sample sequenced in a study of CD8 T cells in ankylosing spondylitis. TCRdb processed the 5' RACE reads anew with MiXCR; each CDR3 protein has one entry. The table lists approximately 150,000 distinct CDR3 sequences, about 32% of them singletons. The sequencing input was synovial fluid, either unsorted or a sorted T cell fraction (not recorded which). Source of these receptors: a male donor with ankylosing spondylitis.

A few counts support this clonotype. The chain couples TRBV12-3 or TRBV12-4 to TRBJ1-1, with 10 bases lining up with TRBD1. Germline trimming cut 6 bases from V and 5 bases from J; bases unmatched to any gene: 9. This CDR3 comprises 15 residues. CDR3 coding DNA: TGTGCCAGCAGCTGGACAGGGGGGGTCGTAACTGAAGCTTTCTTT. This gives the protein CASSWTGGVVTEAFF.

This chain uses TRBV29-1 with TRBJ1-2; TRBD1 matches at 9 bases. V lost 7 bases to trimming and J lost 4 bases; unmatched junction nucleotides: 7. Germline V gives CDR1 SQVTM, CDR2 ANQGSEA. This CDR3 has 13 amino acids. The chain's CDR3 is CSAGTGSGYGYTF. CDR3 DNA: TGCAGCGCCGGGACAGGGTCCGGCTATGGCTACACCTTC.

The CDR3 DNA sequence: TGTGCCAGCACCCTACAGGGGTCAGGGACTGAAGCTTTCTTT. This translates into CASTLQGSGTEAFF. V gene TRBV2 combines with J gene TRBJ1-1, with 7 bases aligning to TRBD1. The CDR3 is 14 amino acids. J gave up 5 bases and V 7 bases, and 10 bases lay outside the gene matches. Germline CDR1 reads SNHLY; CDR2 reads FYNNEI.

By sample fraction, this clonotype is medium-sized (0.01 to 0.1%). The chain is built from TRBV5-1 and TRBJ2-7; D possibly corresponds to TRBD1 (6 bases). V lost 6 bases and J lost 2, with 12 bases in between. This CDR3 contains 13 residues. CDR1 and CDR2 (germline): SGHRS, YFSETQ. In nucleotides, the CDR3 is TGCGCCAGCAACCTCGACAGGACCTACGAGCAGTACTTC. This sequence encodes CASNLDRTYEQYF.

This clonotype was counted ten times or more. The chain links TRBV24-1 to TRBJ2-2; D remains unclear. The CDR3 contains 15 residues. Trimming pared 1 base from V and 1 base from J, leaving 6 bases between. Germline lookup yields CDR1 KGHDR and CDR2 SFDVKD. CDR3 amino acids: CATSDFVRNTGELFF. CDR3 sequence (DNA): TGTGCCACCAGTGATTTTGTAAGGAACACCGGGGAGCTGTTTTTT.

This clonotype was picked up a small number of times. The genes are TRBV27 and TRBJ2-7, with no clear D. V dropped 6 bases and J dropped 3 bases, with 18 bases sitting between them. The CDR3 extends over 15 amino acids. CDR1 and CDR2 (germline): MNHEY, SMNVEV (reference sequence). The CDR3 loop is CASRPGDLYYYEQYF. The CDR3 DNA is TGTGCCAGCAGGCCTGGAGACCTTTACTACTACGAGCAGTACTTC.

This clonotype showed up just a few times. The chain has TRBV20-1 and TRBJ2-1; D uncertain. This CDR3 has 10 residues. Trimming left V 3 bases short and J 7 bases short, with 4 bases between. Germline CDR1 reads DFQATT; CDR2 reads SNEGSKA (reference sequence). CDR3 sequence: CSASWNEQFF. The CDR3 DNA reads TGCAGTGCTAGCTGGAATGAGCAGTTCTTC.

In the case of this clonotype: Germline is not matched at one junction end, which may reflect a read error. The chain is built from TRBV20-1 and TRBJ2-1; 9 positions agree with TRBD2. Germline CDR1 DFQATT, CDR2 SNEGSKA (reference sequence). This CDR3 spans 16 amino acids. Here the CDR3 reads CSARGARGGLDNEQFF. CDR3 coding DNA: TGCAGTGCCAGAGGGGCGCGGGGGGGCCTCGACAATGAGCAGTTCTTC.

The chain is built from TRBV29-1 and TRBJ2-2; no definite D call. Germline V gene lookup returns CDR1 SQVTM and CDR2 ANQGSEA. The CDR3 length is 12 residues. Trimming removed 7 bases at V and 2 bases at J, with 8 bases between. This CDR3 is CSGSFNTGELFF. In nucleotides, the CDR3 is TGCAGCGGGAGTTTCAACACCGGGGAGCTGTTTTTT.

This clonotype was seen a handful of times. The chain uses TRBV27 and TRBJ1-5; D not certain. The germline CDR1 and CDR2 sequences are MNHEY and SMNVEV (reference sequence). This CDR3 is 15 amino acids long. Trimming removed 5 bases at V and 2 bases at J, with 13 bases between. The CDR3 sequence: CASSRVSGGNQPQHF. In DNA, the CDR3 is TGTGCCAGCAGTCGCGTCTCCGGGGGCAATCAGCCCCAGCATTTT.